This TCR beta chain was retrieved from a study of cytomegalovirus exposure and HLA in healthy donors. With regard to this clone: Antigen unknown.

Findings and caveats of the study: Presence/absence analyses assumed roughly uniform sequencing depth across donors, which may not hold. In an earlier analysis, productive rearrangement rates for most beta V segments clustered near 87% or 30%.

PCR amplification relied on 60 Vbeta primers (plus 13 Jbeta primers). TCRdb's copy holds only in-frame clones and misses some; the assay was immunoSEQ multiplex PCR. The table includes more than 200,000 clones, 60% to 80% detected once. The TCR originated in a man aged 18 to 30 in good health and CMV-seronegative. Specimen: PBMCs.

CDR3 in DNA: TGTGCCAGCCGACCCCAGGGTGGCAATCAGCCCCAGCATTTT. Translating gives CASRPQGGNQPQHF. The chain is built from TRBV6-1 and TRBJ1-5; maybe TRBD1 (5 bases). The V and J ends lost 8 bases and 2 bases respectively, with 13 bases between them. Germline V gives CDR1 MNHNS, CDR2 SASEGT. The length of the CDR3 is 14 residues.